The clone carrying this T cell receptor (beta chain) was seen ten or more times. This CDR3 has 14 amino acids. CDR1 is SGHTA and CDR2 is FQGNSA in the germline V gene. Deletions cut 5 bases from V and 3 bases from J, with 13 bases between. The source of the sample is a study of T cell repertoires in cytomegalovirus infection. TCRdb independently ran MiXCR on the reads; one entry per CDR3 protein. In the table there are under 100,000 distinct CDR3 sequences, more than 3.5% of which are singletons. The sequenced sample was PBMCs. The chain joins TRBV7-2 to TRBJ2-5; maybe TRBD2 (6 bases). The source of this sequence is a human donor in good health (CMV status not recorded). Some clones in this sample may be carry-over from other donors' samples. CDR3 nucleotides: TGTGCCAGCAGCCCAGGGTGGGGGGAAGAGACCCAGTACTTC. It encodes CASSPGWGEETQYF. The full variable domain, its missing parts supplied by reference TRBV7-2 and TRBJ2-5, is GAGVSQSPSNKVTEKGKDVELRCDPISGHTALYWYRQSLGQGLEFLIYFQGNSAPDKSGLPSDRFSAERTGGSVSTLTIQRTQQEDSAVYLCASSPGWGEETQYFGPGTRLLVL.